The 21 T cell receptor beta chains reported below all come from one sample, sequenced in a study of T-cell memory formation after mild COVID-19. One entry per CDR3 protein, called by TCRdb with MiXCR from the 5' RACE reads. Among around 320,000 distinct CDR3 sequences listed, just under 20% were seen once. Sequenced sample: PBMCs or a T cell subset sorted from them (not recorded which). The receptors were gathered from a man aged 18-30 years who had mild COVID-19 (a few samples of this study predate the infection). Cell type and time point are not known.

This clonotype was counted between two and nine times. This chain uses TRBV5-1 with TRBJ2-6; 8 bases are a match to TRBD1. V lost 7 bases to trimming and J lost 2 bases; unmatched junction nucleotides: 5. Per the germline V gene, CDR1 is SGHRS and CDR2 is YFSETQ. This CDR3 region has 15 residues. The CDR3 DNA sequence: TGCGCCAGCGAGCAGGGGGCGGCTGGGGCCAACGTCCTGACTTTC. It codes for CASEQGAAGANVLTF.

This clonotype came up a few times. The V call is TRBV12-3 or TRBV12-4, the J call TRBJ2-4; D is ambiguous. The CDR3 extends over 16 amino acids. The V and J ends lost 3 bases and 0 bases respectively, with 12 bases between them. The CDR3 region is CASSLPFVSAKNIQYF. CDR3 bases: TGTGCCAGCAGTTTGCCCTTTGTCTCAGCCAAAAACATTCAGTACTTC.

CDR3 DNA sequence: TGCGCCAGCAGTCAATCTGTCGGCCAGTCGAACACCGGGGAGCTGTTTTTT. Residues: CASSQSVGQSNTGELFF. V is TRBV23-1 and J is TRBJ2-2, with D hard to call. TRBV23-1 is an open reading frame, and its role is uncertain. The CDR3 consists of 17 residues. V shed 0 bases and J shed 0 bases, with 11 bases lying between them.

The J gene is TRBJ2-3, the V gene TRBV11-2; TRBD1 aligns across 7 bases. V lost 8 bases and J lost 6; bases outside the gene matches: 8. Germline CDR1 reads SGHAT; CDR2 reads FQNNGV. The CDR3 consists of 13 residues. The CDR3 here is CASHQGGSDTQYF. The CDR3 DNA reads TGTGCCAGCCATCAAGGGGGCTCGGATACGCAGTATTTT.

This clonotype has just a few counts. This chain links TRBV29-1 with TRBJ2-7, with D perhaps TRBD1 (6 bases). Trimming shortened V by 7 bases and J by 6 bases, and 13 bases separated the two germline ends. Germline CDR1 SQVTM, CDR2 ANQGSEA. CDR3 size: 11 residues. This chain's CDR3 is CSANRDGEQYV. CDR3 nucleotides: TGCAGCGCCAACAGGGACGGCGAGCAGTACGTC.

This chain links TRBV6-5 with TRBJ1-3, with unresolved D. The CDR3 contains 16 residues. Germline V CDR1 and CDR2: MNHEY, SVGAGI. Trimming pared 0 bases from V and 2 bases from J, leaving 11 bases between. The CDR3 spells CASSYSIQITGNTIYF. The CDR3 DNA is TGTGCCAGCAGTTACTCGATTCAGATCACTGGAAACACCATATATTTT.

This clonotype was seen a handful of times. The chain uses TRBV7-2 and TRBJ2-3; 10 nucleotides line up with TRBD2. The CDR3 spans 16 residues. Germline V gives CDR1 SGHTA, CDR2 FQGNSA. The ends lost 5 bases at V and 1 base at J; junction bases unmatched: 6. CDR3 region: CASSPRLAGRTDTQYF. CDR3 DNA: TGTGCCAGCAGCCCCAGACTAGCGGGCCGCACAGATACGCAGTATTTT.

This clonotype was seen a few times. This chain uses TRBV11-1 with TRBJ1-1; D unclear. The V gene lost 3 bases and the J gene lost 4 bases, with 12 bases spanning the gap. Per the germline V gene, CDR1 is SGHAT and CDR2 is FQDESV (reference sequence). This CDR3 contains 14 residues. The CDR3 DNA follows: TGTGCCAGCAGCTTCCGACGGCTGGCCACTGAAGCTTTCTTT. Protein sequence: CASSFRRLATEAFF.

In its sample, this clonotype was seen a few times. The chain is built from TRBV7-7 and TRBJ2-7; D may correspond to TRBD1 or TRBD2 (6 bases each). Germline V gene sequence: CDR1 SSHAT, CDR2 FNYEAQ (reference sequence). The CDR3 contains 14 residues. V lost 2 bases, J lost 0 bases, and 8 bases lay in between. This chain's CDR3 is CASSLKGGSYEQYF. CDR3 bases: TGTGCCAGCAGCTTAAAGGGGGGCTCCTACGAGCAGTACTTC.

V and J are TRBV11-2 and TRBJ2-2, with 10 bases fitting TRBD2. J gave up 6 bases and V 5 bases, and 9 bases lay outside the gene matches. This CDR3 is 16 amino acids long. Per the germline V gene, CDR1 is SGHAT and CDR2 is FQNNGV. The CDR3 spells CASSLFPAGGAGELFF. CDR3 nucleotides: TGTGCCAGCAGCCTCTTTCCAGCGGGGGGGGCCGGGGAGCTGTTTTTT.

V gene TRBV6-1 combines with J gene TRBJ2-3; D call uncertain. Germline CDR1 MNHNS, CDR2 SASEGT. The length of the CDR3 is 15 residues. Trimming removed 2 bases from V and 6 bases from J, with 15 bases in between. This CDR3 is CASSESLIRSDTQYF. As DNA, the CDR3 is TGTGCCAGCAGTGAATCCTTGATTAGGTCTGATACGCAGTATTTT.

The genes are TRBV5-1 and TRBJ1-5; D remains ambiguous. Germline V gene lookup returns CDR1 SGHRS and CDR2 YFSETQ. The CDR3 is 14 amino acids. The V gene lost 2 bases and the J gene lost 4 bases, with 10 bases spanning the gap. The CDR3 DNA reads TGCGCCAGCAGCTTCGGCCAGGATAATCAGCCCCAGCATTTT. Encoded protein: CASSFGQDNQPQHF.

This clonotype has only a few counts. This chain joins TRBV5-6 and TRBJ1-2; no firm D call. The CDR3 loop spans 14 amino acids. Looked up from germline, CDR1 is SGHDT and CDR2 is YYEEEE. V was cut by 3 bases and J by 5 bases, with 14 bases left in between. The CDR3 spells CASSSDGGSYGYTF. CDR3 sequence (DNA): TGTGCCAGCAGCTCGGACGGCGGGAGTTATGGCTACACCTTC.

The chain is built from TRBV12-3 or TRBV12-4 and TRBJ2-1; D is unresolved. The CDR3 covers 13 residues. Trimming shortened V by 10 bases and J by 7 bases, and 17 bases separated the two germline ends. CDR3 loop: CATRARGRNEQFF. CDR3 bases: TGTGCCACGCGAGCTAGAGGTCGGAATGAGCAGTTCTTC.

This clonotype was seen a few times. The chain links TRBV20-1 to TRBJ1-2, with 7 nucleotides matching TRBD1. The CDR3 extends over 13 amino acids. J lost 2 bases, V lost 5 bases, and 5 bases had no gene match. In germline, CDR1 is DFQATT, CDR2 SNEGSKA (reference sequence). CDR3 region: CSAEGASNYGYTF. CDR3 DNA sequence: TGCAGTGCTGAGGGGGCATCGAACTATGGCTACACCTTC.

This clonotype was picked up a small number of times. The chain links TRBV5-1 to TRBJ1-6, with D unclear. In germline, CDR1 is SGHRS, CDR2 YFSETQ. The CDR3 runs 13 residues. Trimming stripped 5 bases from V and 12 bases from J, with 15 bases between. The chain's CDR3 is CASSLGRSEPLHF. CDR3 bases: TGCGCCAGCAGTCTAGGACGGTCCGAACCCCTCCACTTT. The entire variable domain, with the rest obtained from reference TRBV5-1 and TRBJ1-6, is as follows: KAGVTQTPRYLIKTRGQQVTLSCSPISGHRSVSWYQQTPGQGLQFLFEYFSETQRNKGNFPGRFSGRQFSNSRSEMNVSTLELGDSALYLCASSLGRSEPLHFGNGTRLTVT.

This chain uses TRBV5-1 with TRBJ1-2; D is uncertain. Germline CDR1 and CDR2: SGHRS and YFSETQ. This CDR3 region has 14 residues. The V gene lost 0 bases and the J gene lost 4 bases, with 10 bases spanning the gap. The CDR3 region is CASSLEGDTYGYTF. CDR3 DNA: TGCGCCAGCAGCTTGGAGGGCGACACCTATGGCTACACCTTC.

The table lists this clonotype with many counts. The chain has TRBV3-1 and TRBJ2-1, with a weak D call TRBD2 (5 bases). This CDR3 is built from 13 residues. Between the trimmed V and J ends, which lost 2 bases and 10 bases, there was a span of 12 bases. Germline CDR1 reads LGHDT; CDR2 reads YNNKEL (reference sequence). The CDR3 protein is CASSQFLGVEQFF. The CDR3 DNA is TGTGCCAGCAGCCAATTCCTGGGAGTCGAGCAGTTCTTC.

This clonotype was recorded a few times. The chain combines TRBV5-1 with TRBJ1-1; TRBD1 matches 7 bases. CDR3 length equals 14 residues. In germline, CDR1 is SGHRS, CDR2 YFSETQ. V gave up 3 bases and J gave up 3 bases; unmatched junction bases: 5. The CDR3 bases are TGCGCCAGCAGCTCCGGGACAGTCTACACTGAAGCTTTCTTT. Translation: CASSSGTVYTEAFF. The whole variable domain, filled in from reference TRBV5-1 and TRBJ1-1, reads KAGVTQTPRYLIKTRGQQVTLSCSPISGHRSVSWYQQTPGQGLQFLFEYFSETQRNKGNFPGRFSGRQFSNSRSEMNVSTLELGDSALYLCASSSGTVYTEAFFGQGTRLTVV.

The chain couples TRBV7-9 to TRBJ2-1; 8 nucleotides align to TRBD2. The CDR3 sequence is 15 residues long. Germline trimming cut 5 bases from V and 3 bases from J; bases unmatched to any gene: 6. Germline V gives CDR1 SEHNR, CDR2 FQNEAQ (reference sequence). CDR3 sequence: CASSPGGLGYNEQFF. The CDR3 nucleotides read TGTGCCAGCAGCCCGGGGGGGCTTGGCTACAATGAGCAGTTCTTC.

The chain is built from TRBV5-1 and TRBJ1-1; D possibly corresponds to TRBD1 (5 bases). Germline V gives CDR1 SGHRS, CDR2 YFSETQ. Between the trimmed V and J ends, which lost 2 bases and 6 bases, there was a span of 14 bases. The length of the CDR3 is 14 residues. This CDR3 is CASSFLGDGAEAFF. In DNA, the CDR3 is TGCGCCAGCAGCTTCCTAGGGGATGGAGCTGAAGCTTTCTTT. Complete variable domain (other parts from reference TRBV5-1 and TRBJ1-1): KAGVTQTPRYLIKTRGQQVTLSCSPISGHRSVSWYQQTPGQGLQFLFEYFSETQRNKGNFPGRFSGRQFSNSRSEMNVSTLELGDSALYLCASSFLGDGAEAFFGQGTRLTVV.